This TCR beta chain was recorded in a study of blood T cell repertoires in COVID-19. Overall study context: The samples span acute and convalescent COVID-19 from the United States, Italy and Spain. From T cells, B-cell-depleted T cells, or PBMCs came the material, which was cDNA or gDNA.

This CDR3 comprises 14 residues. The germline V gene has CDR1 GTSNPN and CDR2 SVGIG (reference sequence). The ends were cut back, 2 bases at V and 4 bases at J, with 14 bases in the middle. Assay used: immunoSEQ multiplex PCR; TCRdb lists only in-frame clones, some missing. This sample has 250,000 to 350,000 clones, with around 85% found just once. This clonotype was sampled from a woman aged 25 to 45 who had recovered from COVID-19. The genes are TRBV30 and TRBJ1-1; D gene uncertain. The sample comprised peripheral blood. CDR3 sequence reads: CAWSSIGRGTEAFF. CDR3 coding DNA: TGTGCCTGGAGTTCTATAGGGCGGGGCACTGAAGCTTTCTTT.